The 21 T cell receptor beta chains below come from one sample, sequenced in a study of T cells in Graves' hyperthyroidism and ophthalmopathy. Researchers amplified the TCR beta CDR3 regions from RNA transcripts. The study used the HTBI primer set for a first-round RT-PCR of the TCR CDR3. TCRdb called the multiplex PCR reads again in MiXCR, with one record for every CDR3 protein. Among 690,000 or so distinct CDR3 sequences listed, roughly a sixth were seen once. Sample: blood. The receptor set was obtained from a woman aged 45-60 years with Graves' hyperthyroidism that later progressed to Graves' ophthalmopathy.

The chain employs TRBV6-1 and TRBJ1-4; a weak D match, TRBD1 (5 bases). The germline gives CDR1 MNHNS, CDR2 SASEGT. CDR3 length: 12 amino acids. V was cut by 5 bases and J by 8 bases, with 9 bases left in between. CDR3 nucleotide sequence: TGTGCCAGCAGTTGGGGGAAAGAAAAACTGTTTTTT. Amino acid sequence: CASSWGKEKLFF.

The chain couples TRBV19 to TRBJ1-1; 7 bases map to TRBD1. The V segment lost 6 bases and the J segment 6 bases; nucleotides outside the gene matches: 10. The CDR3 contains 14 residues. Germline V gene lookup returns CDR1 LNHDA and CDR2 SQIVND (reference sequence). The CDR3 sequence is CASSNQGVWAEAFF. The CDR3 coding sequence is TGTGCCAGTAGCAACCAGGGGGTTTGGGCTGAAGCTTTCTTT.

This clonotype came up many times. The chain is built from TRBV3-1 and TRBJ1-5; tentative D call: TRBD1 (5 bases). Between the trimmed V and J ends, which lost 1 base and 0 bases, there was a span of 10 bases. CDR1 LGHDT and CDR2 YNNKEL come from the germline V gene (reference sequence). The CDR3 is 16 amino acids. CDR3 sequence: CASSQAGTDSNQPQHF. The CDR3 DNA follows: TGTGCCAGCAGCCAAGCTGGGACGGATAGCAATCAGCCCCAGCATTTT. Variable domain in full (rest from reference TRBV3-1 and TRBJ1-5): DTAVSQTPKYLVTQMGNDKSIKCEQNLGHDTMYWYKQDSKKFLKIMFSYNNKELIINETVPNRFSPKSPDKAHLNLHINSLELGDSAVYFCASSQAGTDSNQPQHFGDGTRLSIL.

This clonotype was picked up a small number of times. The chain carries TRBV7-9 and TRBJ2-3, with D possibly being TRBD2 (5 bases). This CDR3 is built from 12 residues. The V gene lost 4 bases and the J gene lost 5 bases, with 7 bases spanning the gap. The germline CDR1 and CDR2 sequences are SEHNR and FQNEAQ (reference sequence). CDR3 sequence: CASSSAGDTQYF. DNA for the CDR3: TGTGCCAGCAGCTCGGCGGGAGATACGCAGTATTTT.

This clonotype was recorded a few times. The chain recombines TRBV20-1 with TRBJ2-1; D could derive from TRBD1 or TRBD2 (5 bases each). V lost 6 bases and J 1 base, leaving 16 bases between the germline ends. The CDR3 length is 15 residues. CDR1 DFQATT and CDR2 SNEGSKA come from the germline V gene (reference sequence). CDR3 nucleotide sequence: TGCAGTGCGGGGACGAGCGAAGCGTCCTACAATGAGCAGTTCTTC. Protein sequence: CSAGTSEASYNEQFF.

V usage is TRBV3-1 and J usage is TRBJ2-7; 11 bases map to TRBD2. Trimming at V came to 5 bases and at J to 2 bases, leaving 5 bases not matched to a gene. This CDR3 contains 15 residues. Per germline, CDR1 LGHDT and CDR2 YNNKEL (reference sequence). The CDR3 here is CASSLGLADAYEQYF. CDR3 DNA: TGTGCCAGCAGCTTGGGACTAGCGGATGCCTACGAGCAGTACTTC.

The chain carries TRBV19 and TRBJ1-1, with D unresolved. CDR3 length: 14 amino acids. V shed 9 bases and J shed 0 bases, with 14 bases lying between them. The germline gives CDR1 LNHDA, CDR2 SQIVND (reference sequence). The CDR3 loop reads CASRRGPMNTEAFF. The CDR3 nucleotides are TGTGCCAGCCGTAGAGGGCCCATGAACACTGAAGCTTTCTTT.

This clonotype was seen many times. The genes are TRBV7-2 and TRBJ1-3, with a weak D call TRBD1 (5 bases). CDR1 SGHTA and CDR2 FQGNSA come from the germline V gene. The CDR3 extends over 14 amino acids. Trimming took 5 bases from V and 0 from J, leaving 8 bases between them. The CDR3 spells CASSPGVSGNTIYF. The DNA for the CDR3 is TGTGCCAGCAGCCCGGGGGTCTCTGGAAACACCATATATTTT.

Note on this clonotype: Mismatch with germline at one junction end may stem from a read error. This chain uses TRBV5-5 with TRBJ2-3; D possibly uses TRBD1 or TRBD2 (5 bases each). This CDR3 is 17 amino acids long. Germline values: CDR1 SGHKS, CDR2 YYEKEE (reference sequence). In nucleotides, the CDR3 is TGTGCCAGCAGCTCCCTCGGACCGGGACGGGGCACGGATATGCAGTATTTT. As protein: CASSSLGPGRGTDMQYF.

Note on this clonotype: Compared with germline, one end of the junction differs, possibly owing to a read error. The chain is built from TRBV5-1 and TRBJ2-1; no clear D. The CDR3 runs 12 residues. The germline V gene encodes CDR1 SGHRS and CDR2 YFSETQ. DNA of the CDR3: TGCGTCAGCAGCCCGGGTGTAAATGAGCAGTTCTTC. Residues: CVSSPGVNEQFF.

With regard to this clonotype: Germline is not matched at one junction end, which may reflect a read error. This sequence joins TRBV6-2 or TRBV6-3 and TRBJ2-2; 11 nucleotides agree with TRBD1. Germline CDR1 and CDR2: MNHEY and SVGEGT. This CDR3 contains 16 residues. The CDR3 DNA sequence: TGTGTCAGCAGGTGGACAGGGGGCTTGAACACCGGGGAGCTGTTTTTT. Translating it yields CVSRWTGGLNTGELFF.

The rearrangement links TRBV3-1 to TRBJ2-6; 8 bases align to TRBD1. The CDR3 is 17 amino acids. With 4 bases clipped from V and 3 bases from J, the junction kept 8 bases outside the gene matches. The germline CDR1 and CDR2 sequences are LGHDT and YNNKEL (reference sequence). The chain's CDR3 is CASSLGTGGFGANVLTF. In DNA form, the CDR3 reads TGTGCCAGCAGCCTCGGGACAGGCGGGTTTGGGGCCAACGTCCTGACTTTC.

This clonotype was counted a few times. The junction and the germline gene differ at one end; a read error may be behind it. The rearrangement joins TRBV19 to TRBJ1-1, with 7 bases that match TRBD1. This CDR3 spans 13 amino acids. Germline values: CDR1 LNHDA, CDR2 SQIVND (reference sequence). CDR3 bases: TGTGCCACCAGACAGGGCGGGAACACTGAAGCTTTTTTT. This translates into CATRQGGNTEAFF.

This clonotype was seen a handful of times. CDR3 nucleotide sequence: TGCAGTGCACAGGAGGGGAATCAGCCCCAGCATTTT. Translating it yields CSAQEGNQPQHF. The chain carries TRBV20-1 and TRBJ1-5; tentatively, D is TRBD1 (5 bases). Trimming took 6 bases from V and 4 from J, leaving 10 bases between them. CDR3 length: 12 residues. Germline assignment: CDR1 DFQATT and CDR2 SNEGSKA (reference sequence).

The V and J genes are TRBV3-1 and TRBJ2-6; tentative D call: TRBD1 (5 bases). Germline V CDR1 and CDR2: LGHDT, YNNKEL (reference sequence). The CDR3 is 16 amino acids. Trimming left V 4 bases short and J 2 bases short, with 12 bases between. In nucleotides, the CDR3 is TGTGCCAGCAGCCCCCTCAGGGAAACTGGGGCCAACGTCCTGACTTTC. Protein sequence: CASSPLRETGANVLTF.

This sequence joins TRBV19 and TRBJ1-5; 8 bases align to TRBD1. V lost 7 bases, J lost 2 bases, and 7 bases stayed unmatched. CDR3 length: 15 amino acids. Germline-derived CDR1 and CDR2 are LNHDA and SQIVND (reference sequence). The CDR3 loop is CASNPQGEGNQPQHF. The CDR3 DNA reads TGTGCCAGTAATCCACAGGGGGAAGGCAATCAGCCCCAGCATTTT.

V is TRBV12-3 or TRBV12-4 and J is TRBJ2-4, with D hard to call. This CDR3 spans 11 amino acids. The V end was cut by 8 bases, the J end by 8 bases, with 10 bases between. This CDR3 reads CASSRFDIQYF. The CDR3 coding sequence is TGTGCCAGCTCCCGCTTCGACATTCAGTACTTC.

There are a few counts of this clonotype. CDR3 DNA sequence: TGCGCCAGCAGACCCACGATTGGAGCGGGTTCAGATACGCAGTATTTT. Amino acid sequence: CASRPTIGAGSDTQYF. The chain joins TRBV5-1 to TRBJ2-3, with D perhaps TRBD2 (6 bases). Trimming stripped 5 bases from V and 4 bases from J, with 20 bases between. Germline CDR1 and CDR2: SGHRS and YFSETQ. The CDR3 is made up of 16 amino acids.

This clonotype was counted many times. The V call is TRBV12-3 or TRBV12-4, the J call TRBJ1-2; D call uncertain. CDR3 length equals 14 residues. V dropped 2 bases and J dropped 4 bases, with 11 bases sitting between them. Here the CDR3 reads CASSLQRASYGYTF. CDR3 sequence (DNA): TGTGCCAGCAGTTTACAAAGGGCCAGCTATGGCTACACCTTC.

This clonotype has just a few counts. The genes are TRBV20-1 and TRBJ2-7; D gene uncertain. Looked up from germline, CDR1 is DFQATT and CDR2 is SNEGSKA (reference sequence). This CDR3 has 11 residues. Trimming took off 0 bases at V and 6 bases at J, with 6 bases between the two ends. CDR3 sequence: CSARDRLEQYF. The CDR3 bases are TGCAGTGCTAGAGATCGTCTCGAGCAGTACTTC.

V and J are TRBV2 and TRBJ2-3, with D maybe TRBD2 (7 bases). Per germline, CDR1 SNHLY and CDR2 FYNNEI. CDR3 length: 18 amino acids. V was clipped by 3 bases and J by 1 base, with 20 bases between them. The CDR3: CASSDPLSWEGGTDTQYF. The CDR3 nucleotides read TGTGCCAGCAGTGACCCCCTATCGTGGGAGGGGGGCACAGATACGCAGTATTTT.